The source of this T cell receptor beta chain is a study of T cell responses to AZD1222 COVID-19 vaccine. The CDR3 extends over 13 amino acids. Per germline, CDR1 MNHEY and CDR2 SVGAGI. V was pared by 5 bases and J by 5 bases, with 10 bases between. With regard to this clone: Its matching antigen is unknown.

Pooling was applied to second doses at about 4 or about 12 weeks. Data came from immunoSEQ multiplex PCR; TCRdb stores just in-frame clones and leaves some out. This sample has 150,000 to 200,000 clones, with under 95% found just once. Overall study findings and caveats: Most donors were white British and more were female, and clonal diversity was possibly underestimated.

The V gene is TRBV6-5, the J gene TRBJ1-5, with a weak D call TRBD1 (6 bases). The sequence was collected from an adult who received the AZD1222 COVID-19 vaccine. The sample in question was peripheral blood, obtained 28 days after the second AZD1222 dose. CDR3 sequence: CASSTDRHQPQHF. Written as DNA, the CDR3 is TGTGCCAGCAGTACCGACAGGCATCAGCCCCAGCATTTT.